This T cell receptor beta chain emerged from a study of control samples from healthy donors and cancer patients. TCRdb's table, derived via immunoSEQ multiplex PCR, lists solely in-frame clones and lacks some. The top ten clones hold 7.5% to 8% of a sample with tens of thousands of clones, approximately 88% of them seen once. The CDR3 runs to 18 residues. The germline V gene has CDR1 SEHNR and CDR2 FQNEAQ (reference sequence). V shed 5 bases and J 7 bases; nucleotides not matched to a gene: 23. This TCR came from a woman aged 55-70 years in good health. The J gene is TRBJ2-7, the V gene TRBV7-9, with 7 bases aligning to TRBD2. Material: blood. The CDR3 nucleotides are TGTGCCAGCAGCCCTAGTTCGGGGGGTATCCGGTTAGCAGGTGAGCAGTACTTC. Its protein product is CASSPSSGGIRLAGEQYF.